This T cell receptor (beta chain) was identified in a study of blood T cell repertoires in COVID-19. Study background: Some COVID-19 samples were acute and others convalescent; all came from the United States, Italy and Spain. Sample material is recorded as cDNA or gDNA derived from T cells, B-cell-depleted T cells, or PBMCs.

Trimming took 6 bases from V and 4 from J; bases not matched to a gene: 7. CDR3 length: 15 residues. Germline values: CDR1 LNHDA, CDR2 SQIVND (reference sequence). Methods used by the authors: Reference gene primers were amplified, and this amplification served to estimate nucleated cell counts. Produced via immunoSEQ multiplex PCR; TCRdb's table is partial and in-frame only. The V and J calls and the clone size are those of that table, but D and trimming were determined from the DNA. This sample has approximately 180,000 clones; approximately 80% occur once, and the top ten carry around 10%. Sequencing input: peripheral blood. This TCR derives from a woman aged 80 or over with COVID-19, enrolled during active disease. The chain recombines TRBV19 with TRBJ2-5; TRBD2 matches 11 bases. The CDR3 loop is CASSRLAGSAETQYF. DNA of the CDR3: TGTGCCAGTAGCAGACTAGCGGGATCCGCAGAGACCCAGTACTTC. The full variable domain, rest sourced from reference TRBV19 and TRBJ2-5, is DGGITQSPKYLFRKEGQNVTLSCEQNLNHDAMYWYRQDPGQGLRLIYYSQIVNDFQKGDIAEGYSVSREKKESFPLTVTSAQKNPTAFYLCASSRLAGSAETQYFGPGTRLLVL.